The rows below give T cell receptor beta chains drawn from one sample of a study of T cells in Graves' hyperthyroidism and ophthalmopathy. One entry per CDR3 protein results from TCRdb running MiXCR on the multiplex PCR reads. The sample yields some 300,000 distinct CDR3 sequences, roughly 14% seen once. The sample was blood. The source is a woman aged 25-40 years with Graves' hyperthyroidism that later progressed to Graves' ophthalmopathy. CDR3s include the opening cysteine and the closing phenylalanine or tryptophan. The D gene is left open where the match is weak. Clone sizes are given selectively: once, few, many, or a class where the clone is expanded.

d_call: TRBD2
j_call: TRBJ2-1
v_call: TRBV12-3/TRBV12-4
clone_size: many
cdr3_aa: CASLAGVANEQFF
cdr3_nt: TGTGCCAGCCTAGCGGGAGTTGCGAATGAGCAGTTCTTC

d_call: -
j_call: TRBJ1-2
v_call: TRBV28
clone_size: many
cdr3_aa: CASTSPSRAVGNYGYTF
cdr3_nt: TGTGCCAGCACCAGTCCTTCTAGGGCGGTTGGCAACTATGGCTACACCTTC

d_call: TRBD2
j_call: TRBJ2-3
v_call: TRBV7-8
clone_size: many
cdr3_aa: CASSTASRGGSGTQYF
cdr3_nt: TGTGCCAGCAGCACCGCTTCGCGTGGCGGGAGTGGAACGCAGTATTTT

d_call: -
j_call: TRBJ2-1
v_call: TRBV29-1
clone_size: many
cdr3_aa: CSVESGESYNEQFF
cdr3_nt: TGCAGCGTTGAGTCAGGGGAATCCTACAATGAGCAGTTCTTC

d_call: TRBD1
j_call: TRBJ1-1
v_call: TRBV5-5
clone_size: -
cdr3_aa: CASSLVGQGRAFF
cdr3_nt: TGTGCCAGCAGCTTGGTCGGACAGGGCCGAGCTTTCTTT

d_call: -
j_call: TRBJ1-6
v_call: TRBV7-8
clone_size: -
cdr3_aa: CASSLDTGGSAPLHF
cdr3_nt: TGTGCCAGCAGCTTAGATACCGGGGGCTCGGCACCCCTCCACTTT

d_call: TRBD1
j_call: TRBJ1-2
v_call: TRBV20-1
clone_size: many
cdr3_aa: CSAQGQSNYGYTF
cdr3_nt: TGCAGTGCTCAGGGACAGTCTAACTATGGCTACACCTTC

d_call: -
j_call: TRBJ2-7
v_call: TRBV6-5
clone_size: few
cdr3_aa: CASSWSGESAYEQYF
cdr3_nt: TGTGCCAGCAGTTGGTCGGGGGAATCGGCCTACGAGCAGTACTTC

d_call: TRBD1
j_call: TRBJ2-4
v_call: TRBV18
clone_size: many
cdr3_aa: CASSPGTGENIQYF
cdr3_nt: TGTGCCAGCTCTCCCGGGACAGGGGAAAACATTCAGTACTTC

d_call: -
j_call: TRBJ2-7
v_call: TRBV4-3
clone_size: many
cdr3_aa: CASSSSGRGYEQYF
cdr3_nt: TGCGCCAGCAGCTCCTCGGGGCGCGGGTACGAGCAGTACTTC

d_call: -
j_call: TRBJ1-6
v_call: TRBV11-2
clone_size: many
cdr3_aa: CASSLQGLGSPLHF
cdr3_nt: TGTGCCAGCAGCTTACAGGGGTTAGGTTCACCCCTCCACTTT

d_call: TRBD1
j_call: TRBJ1-5
v_call: TRBV20-1
clone_size: many
cdr3_aa: CSAQPGTGNQPQHF
cdr3_nt: TGCAGTGCACAGCCCGGGACAGGCAATCAGCCCCAGCATTTT

d_call: TRBD1
j_call: TRBJ2-7
v_call: TRBV10-2
clone_size: -
cdr3_aa: CASRDRGLAYEQYF
cdr3_nt: TGCGCCAGCAGAGACAGGGGGCTCGCATACGAGCAGTACTTC

d_call: TRBD1
j_call: TRBJ2-3
v_call: TRBV29-1
clone_size: many
cdr3_aa: CSVKTGTGGTDTQYF
cdr3_nt: TGCAGCGTGAAGACCGGGACAGGGGGCACAGATACGCAGTATTTT

d_call: -
j_call: TRBJ1-5
v_call: TRBV2
clone_size: many
cdr3_aa: CASSDRTAKSQPQHF
cdr3_nt: TGTGCCAGCAGTGATCGGACGGCCAAGAGTCAGCCCCAGCATTTT

d_call: -
j_call: TRBJ1-1
v_call: TRBV15
clone_size: many
cdr3_aa: CATSRAGGPWGEAFF
cdr3_nt: TGTGCCACCAGCAGAGCTGGCGGACCCTGGGGTGAAGCTTTCTTT

d_call: TRBD2
j_call: TRBJ2-5
v_call: TRBV5-1
clone_size: few
cdr3_aa: CASRRRAGEGETQYF
cdr3_nt: TGCGCCAGTAGGCGCCGAGCGGGAGAGGGAGAGACCCAGTACTTC

d_call: -
j_call: TRBJ2-2
v_call: TRBV4-3
clone_size: many
cdr3_aa: CASSQAWPTGELFF
cdr3_nt: TGCGCCAGCAGCCAAGCATGGCCCACCGGGGAGCTGTTTTTT

d_call: TRBD2
j_call: TRBJ2-5
v_call: TRBV4-2
clone_size: few
cdr3_aa: CASSQDPSGRGETQYF
cdr3_nt: TGTGCCAGCAGCCAAGATCCTAGCGGGAGGGGAGAGACCCAGTACTTC

d_call: -
j_call: TRBJ1-2
v_call: TRBV30
clone_size: many
cdr3_aa: CAWSDTGIRGYTF
cdr3_nt: TGTGCCTGGAGCGATACAGGGATAAGGGGCTACACCTTC

d_call: -
j_call: TRBJ1-1
v_call: TRBV2
clone_size: many
cdr3_aa: CASSDRLNTEAFF
cdr3_nt: TGTGCCAGCAGTGACAGGTTGAACACTGAAGCTTTCTTT

d_call: -
j_call: TRBJ2-4
v_call: TRBV6-5
clone_size: many
cdr3_aa: CASSYSYREGNIQYF
cdr3_nt: TGTGCCAGCAGTTACTCGTACAGGGAAGGGAACATTCAGTACTTC

d_call: -
j_call: TRBJ1-2
v_call: TRBV13
clone_size: many
cdr3_aa: CASSLRAGTADPYGYTF
cdr3_nt: TGTGCCAGCAGCTTACGAGCGGGGACCGCAGATCCGTATGGCTACACCTTC

d_call: -
j_call: TRBJ2-1
v_call: TRBV6-1
clone_size: many
cdr3_aa: CASTSVTAESNNEQFF
cdr3_nt: TGTGCCAGCACTTCCGTGACGGCCGAGTCAAACAATGAGCAGTTCTTC

d_call: -
j_call: TRBJ2-7
v_call: TRBV6-2/TRBV6-3
clone_size: many
cdr3_aa: CASSPGLLMRGFYEQYF
cdr3_nt: TGTGCCAGCAGTCCCGGACTGCTTATGAGAGGGTTCTACGAGCAGTACTTC

d_call: -
j_call: TRBJ2-3
v_call: TRBV9
clone_size: few
cdr3_aa: CASSVGGLSTDTQYF
cdr3_nt: TGTGCCAGCAGCGTAGGGGGACTGAGCACAGATACGCAGTATTTT

d_call: TRBD2
j_call: TRBJ2-7
v_call: TRBV28
clone_size: many
cdr3_aa: CASSLRYSGTYSYEQYF
cdr3_nt: TGTGCCAGCAGTTTAAGATATAGCGGGACGTACTCCTACGAGCAGTACTTC

d_call: -
j_call: TRBJ1-1
v_call: TRBV7-9
clone_size: many
cdr3_aa: CASTMKGLENTEAFF
cdr3_nt: TGTGCCAGCACCATGAAGGGGCTGGAGAACACTGAAGCTTTCTTT

d_call: -
j_call: TRBJ2-1
v_call: TRBV29-1
clone_size: -
cdr3_aa: CSVERWDTSYNEQFF
cdr3_nt: TGCAGCGTTGAACGTTGGGACACCTCCTACAATGAGCAGTTCTTC

d_call: TRBD2
j_call: TRBJ2-5
v_call: TRBV20-1
clone_size: few
cdr3_aa: CSASSASGGLAGGIQETQYF
cdr3_nt: TGCAGTGCTAGTAGTGCCAGCGGGGGACTAGCGGGAGGCATCCAAGAGACCCAGTACTTC

d_call: -
j_call: TRBJ2-7
v_call: TRBV27
clone_size: many
cdr3_aa: CASSLSGAYEQYF
cdr3_nt: TGTGCCAGCAGTTTGTCGGGGGCCTACGAGCAGTACTTC